Listed below are T cell receptor beta chains from one sample, sequenced in a study of T cells in localized non-small cell lung cancer. Clones were sequenced by immunoSEQ multiplex PCR, and TCRdb holds only the in-frame ones, with some missing. The data hold more than 1,500 clones, with under 25% observed a single time. Specimen: lung tumor tissue, collected before any cancer treatment. These receptors all come from an older female donor with stage II lung adenocarcinoma. Both conserved end residues are part of each CDR3.

cdr3_length,v_call,j_call,cdr3_aa
11,TRBV6-7,TRBJ1-1,CAIRDSFEAFF
15,TRBV9,TRBJ1-6,CASSEGGTRNSPLHF
12,TRBV28,TRBJ1-1,CASSPSRTEAFF
14,TRBV15,TRBJ1-5,CATSSTGSNQPQHF
16,TRBV19,TRBJ1-2,CASSINAATNNYGYTF
14,TRBV11-3,TRBJ2-7,CASSPLAGAHEQYF
15,TRBV5-1,TRBJ1-5,CASSPGGGGNQPQHF
15,TRBV11-3,TRBJ2-4,CASSLTSGGANIQYF
13,TRBV30,TRBJ2-2,CAWRLTSTGELFF
14,TRBV6-8,TRBJ1-4,CASSVPGTNEKLFF
15,TRBV28,TRBJ2-2,CASSLGTANAGELFF
14,TRBV11-3,TRBJ2-3,CASSSGQSTDTQYF
15,TRBV15,TRBJ2-1,CATSREQLASNEQFF
13,TRBV9,TRBJ1-2,CASSPRLGDGYTF
14,TRBV9,TRBJ2-2,CASSVGPSTGELFF
14,TRBV5-1,TRBJ1-1,CASSLTGAYTEAFF
15,TRBV6-8,TRBJ2-7,CASSYRTSVGGEQYF